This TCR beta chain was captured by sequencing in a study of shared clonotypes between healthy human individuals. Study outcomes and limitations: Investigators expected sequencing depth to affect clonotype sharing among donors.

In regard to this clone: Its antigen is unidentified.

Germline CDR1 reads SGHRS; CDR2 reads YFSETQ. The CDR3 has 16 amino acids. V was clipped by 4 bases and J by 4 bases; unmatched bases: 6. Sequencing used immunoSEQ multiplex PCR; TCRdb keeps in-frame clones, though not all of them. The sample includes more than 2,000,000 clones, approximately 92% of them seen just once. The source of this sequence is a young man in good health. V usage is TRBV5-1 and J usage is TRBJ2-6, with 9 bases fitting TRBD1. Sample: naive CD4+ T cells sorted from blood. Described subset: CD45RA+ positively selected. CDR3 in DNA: TGCGCCAGCAGCCCGGACAGGGGAGCAGGGGCCAACGTCCTGACTTTC. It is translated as CASSPDRGAGANVLTF.